The clone carrying this T cell receptor beta chain was detected many times. The sample is drawn from a study of patients and donors after allogeneic stem cell transplantation. TCRdb re-derived calls from the RT-PCR reads in MiXCR, one entry per CDR3 protein. Of roughly 200,000 distinct CDR3 sequences in the sample, around two fifths were seen once. The sample was blood, either unsorted or a sorted T cell fraction (not recorded which). This clonotype was sampled from a human donor who was either an allogeneic HSCT recipient or a stem cell or donor lymphocyte infusion donor (not recorded which). It is not recorded whose cells these are; they may come from a transplant donor.

CDR3 bases: TGTGCCAGCAGTGGGCGACTGAACACTGAAGCTTTCTTT. This sequence encodes CASSGRLNTEAFF. The chain is built from TRBV12-3 or TRBV12-4 and TRBJ1-1; D is ambiguous. Trimming pared 5 bases from V and 0 bases from J, leaving 7 bases between. The CDR3 has 13 residues.